The 21 T cell receptor beta chains listed next were all sequenced from one sample in a study of CXCR3 chemokines and chemotherapy response in bladder cancer. A single record per CDR3 protein comes from TCRdb applying MiXCR to the PCR reads. The table shows 13,000 or so distinct CDR3 sequences, with 9.5% to 15% occurring only once. Sample collection was performed from a patient whose treatment included neoadjuvant chemotherapy. The receptors come from a human donor with bladder cancer that did not respond to neoadjuvant chemotherapy.

This clonotype was seen at least ten times. This rearrangement joins TRBV10-3 to TRBJ2-7; 10 nucleotides align to TRBD1. V dropped 4 bases and J dropped 5; count of bases not matched to a gene: 8. Germline CDR1 reads ENHRY; CDR2 reads SYGVKD. CDR3 length equals 15 residues. The chain's CDR3 is CAISVWGQGNHEQYF. The CDR3 bases are TGTGCCATCAGTGTTTGGGGACAGGGGAACCACGAGCAGTACTTC.

There are many counts of this clonotype. In DNA, the CDR3 is TGTGCCAGCACCAATAGCGGGAGACCCGGGGAGCTGTTTTTT. Protein sequence: CASTNSGRPGELFF. The chain links TRBV5-6 to TRBJ2-2; the match to TRBD2 covers 9 bases. CDR3 size: 14 residues. J was trimmed by 6 bases and V by 6 bases; bases with no gene match: 6. Germline V gene data show CDR1 as SGHDT and CDR2 as YYEEEE.

This clonotype was observed many times. The rearrangement joins TRBV6-5 to TRBJ1-2, with TRBD1 matching over 10 bases. Losses at the gene ends were 3 bases for V and 4 bases for J; bases not matched to a gene: 5. The CDR3 runs 15 residues. CDR1 is MNHEY, CDR2 SVGAGI, per germline. CDR3 sequence reads: CASSYSTGGAYGYTF. DNA of the CDR3: TGTGCCAGCAGTTATTCGACAGGGGGCGCCTATGGCTACACCTTC.

J is TRBJ2-5 and V is TRBV27, with TRBD2 matching over 8 bases. In germline, CDR1 is MNHEY, CDR2 SMNVEV (reference sequence). The CDR3 is 17 residues long. Trimming took 3 bases from V and 4 from J; bases not matched to a gene: 13. This CDR3 is CASSFYFRAGGSETQYF. In DNA form, the CDR3 reads TGTGCCAGCAGTTTCTATTTTCGGGCGGGAGGATCAGAGACCCAGTACTTC.

This clonotype has ten or more counts. The rearrangement uses TRBV27 and TRBJ1-1, with D possibly being TRBD1 (6 bases). The CDR3 consists of 14 residues. Trimming took 2 bases from V and 2 from J, leaving 9 bases between them. Per the germline V gene, CDR1 is MNHEY and CDR2 is SMNVEV (reference sequence). CDR3 residues: CASSLGQSNTEAFF. CDR3 nucleotides: TGTGCCAGCAGTTTAGGACAGAGTAACACTGAAGCTTTCTTT.

The J gene is TRBJ2-1, the V gene TRBV20-1; 9 bases match TRBD2. This CDR3 is 18 amino acids long. V shed 0 bases, J shed 4 bases, and the junction held 13 bases outside the gene matches. From germline, CDR1 is DFQATT and CDR2 SNEGSKA (reference sequence). The CDR3 nucleotides are TGCAGTGCTAGAGATCTTAAGGCTAGCGGGATGGATTACAATGAGCAGTTCTTC. Translated: CSARDLKASGMDYNEQFF.

This clonotype has at least ten counts. The V gene is TRBV27, the J gene TRBJ2-1; no firm D call. The CDR3 is made up of 14 amino acids. Germline loops: CDR1 MNHEY, CDR2 SMNVEV (reference sequence). V was clipped by 4 bases and J by 4 bases, with 11 bases between them. In DNA, the CDR3 is TGTGCCAGCAGTTATCTAGGATCATACAATGAGCAGTTCTTC. The encoded protein is CASSYLGSYNEQFF.

This clonotype has a count of ten or more. The chain links TRBV27 to TRBJ2-7, with 10 bases lining up with TRBD1. Germline lookup yields CDR1 MNHEY and CDR2 SMNVEV (reference sequence). The V gene end was trimmed by 9 bases and the J gene end by 3 bases; junction bases not matched to a gene: 2. The CDR3 consists of 12 residues. The CDR3 coding sequence is TGTGCCAGTCGGACAGGGGGCTACGAGCAGTACTTC. As protein: CASRTGGYEQYF.

The V call is TRBV10-2, the J call TRBJ2-1, with D unresolved. Trimming took 4 bases from V and 5 from J, leaving 12 bases between them. Germline V gene sequence: CDR1 WSHSY, CDR2 SAAADI. The CDR3 is 14 residues long. In DNA form, the CDR3 reads TGCGCCAGCAGTGGTTGGGCAGGCAACAATGAGCAGTTCTTC. Its translation: CASSGWAGNNEQFF.

In this sample, this clonotype turned up many times. The chain employs TRBV6-1 and TRBJ2-4, with TRBD2 identical over 15 bases. Losses at the gene ends were 6 bases for V and 6 bases for J; bases not matched to a gene: 6. Germline V gene sequence: CDR1 MNHNS, CDR2 SASEGT. This CDR3 is built from 16 residues. The DNA of the CDR3 is TGTGCCAGCAGAGTCGGGACTAGCGGGAGGATAAACATTCAGTACTTC. It translates to CASRVGTSGRINIQYF.

This clonotype was detected a few times. This rearrangement joins TRBV20-1 to TRBJ1-1; tentative D call: TRBD1 (6 bases). Germline assignment: CDR1 DFQATT and CDR2 SNEGSKA (reference sequence). V was shortened by 6 bases and J by 1 base, with 15 bases between the two germline ends. CDR3 length: 14 amino acids. The CDR3 spells CSASGGRRNTEAFF. The CDR3, as DNA: TGCAGTGCCAGCGGGGGGCGAAGGAACACTGAAGCTTTCTTT.

This clonotype was recorded a few times. The V gene is TRBV19, the J gene TRBJ2-1; 7 bases map to TRBD1. The V gene end was trimmed by 4 bases and the J gene end by 7 bases; junction bases not matched to a gene: 13. Germline-derived CDR1 and CDR2 are LNHDA and SQIVND (reference sequence). The CDR3 is made up of 16 amino acids. In DNA form, the CDR3 reads TGTGCCAGTAGTAGTATAAGGGACAGCCGACCAAATGAGCAGTTCTTC. Encoded protein: CASSSIRDSRPNEQFF.

By proportion, this clonotype is medium-sized. This chain joins TRBV29-1 and TRBJ2-1, with a tentative D call TRBD1 (5 bases). Per the germline V gene, CDR1 is SQVTM and CDR2 is ANQGSEA. V was pared by 5 bases and J by 3 bases, with 11 bases between. This CDR3 is built from 13 residues. CDR3 DNA sequence: TGCAGCGTTCGGCCAGGGTACTACAATGAGCAGTTCTTC. Protein: CSVRPGYYNEQFF.

This clonotype was recorded at least ten times. V and J are TRBV5-6 and TRBJ1-2, with 9 bases fitting TRBD1. There are 14 residues in the CDR3. The trim removed 4 bases at V and 5 bases at J, leaving 6 bases unmatched. Germline values: CDR1 SGHDT, CDR2 YYEEEE. The CDR3 DNA follows: TGTGCCAGCAGCATACAACAGGGGGCGTATGGCTACACCTTC. Translating gives CASSIQQGAYGYTF.

The table lists this clonotype with many counts. The rearrangement links TRBV29-1 to TRBJ2-3, with 16 bases fitting TRBD2. Germline lookup yields CDR1 SQVTM and CDR2 ANQGSEA. Trimming cost V 4 bases and J 8 bases; bases outside gene matches: 9. The CDR3 has 16 amino acids. The CDR3 DNA follows: TGCAGCGTTGCCGGGACTAGCGGGAGGGGAGGGGGTACGCAGTATTTT. It is translated as CSVAGTSGRGGGTQYF.

This clonotype was seen many times. The V gene is TRBV11-1, the J gene TRBJ1-1; D is undetermined. The V end lost 7 bases, the J end lost 4 bases, and 10 bases lay between the germline ends. CDR1 and CDR2 from the germline V gene are SGHAT and FQDESV (reference sequence). The CDR3 consists of 12 residues. In DNA form, the CDR3 reads TGTGCCAGCACCCCCCTATTCACTGAAGCTTTCTTT. Protein product: CASTPLFTEAFF.

In its sample, this clonotype was seen many times. V usage is TRBV6-5 and J usage is TRBJ1-1; D not certain. V lost 2 bases, J lost 3 bases, and 10 bases lay in between. Germline V gives CDR1 MNHEY, CDR2 SVGAGI. The CDR3 covers 14 residues. This CDR3 reads CASSYSEGYTEAFF. CDR3 coding DNA: TGTGCCAGCAGTTACAGTGAGGGATACACTGAAGCTTTCTTT.

This clonotype was found a few times. The chain has TRBV6-5 and TRBJ2-7; tentative D call: TRBD2 (7 bases). The CDR3 totals 19 residues. V was pared by 6 bases and J by 0 bases, with 27 bases between. The V gene's germline CDR1 is MNHEY and CDR2 SVGAGI. The CDR3 region has the DNA TGTGCCAGCAGCTATGGGGGGGGCCCCAAAGTGGAGGGCTCCTACGAGCAGTACTTC. This gives the protein CASSYGGGPKVEGSYEQYF.

This clonotype was observed a handful of times. The chain has TRBV7-9 and TRBJ2-3, with TRBD1 as a possible D gene (5 bases). CDR3 size: 16 residues. Trimming removed 5 bases from V and 2 bases from J, with 17 bases in between. Germline lookup yields CDR1 SEHNR and CDR2 FQNEAQ (reference sequence). The CDR3 nucleotides read TGTGCCAGCAGCCTCGTGGGCAGGGCCAACACAGATACGCAGTATTTT. Translated, it gives CASSLVGRANTDTQYF.

Within the sample, this clonotype is medium-sized. V is TRBV6-2 or TRBV6-3 and J is TRBJ2-4, with D possibly matching TRBD2 (6 bases). CDR1 MNHEY and CDR2 SVGEGT come from the germline V gene. The CDR3 contains 15 residues. The ends were cut back, 6 bases at V and 0 bases at J, with 12 bases in the middle. The CDR3 reads CASSGRGLAKNIQYF. As DNA, the CDR3 is TGTGCCAGCAGCGGAAGGGGACTAGCCAAAAACATTCAGTACTTC.

This clonotype was recorded at least ten times. This CDR3 is CASRGGGRTGELFF. In DNA form, the CDR3 reads TGTGCCAGTCGCGGGGGGGGGCGAACCGGGGAGCTGTTTTTT. V is TRBV19 and J is TRBJ2-2; 9 positions agree with TRBD2. J gave up 5 bases and V 8 bases, and 6 bases lay outside the gene matches. The CDR3 runs 14 residues. CDR1 and CDR2 (germline): LNHDA, SQIVND (reference sequence).